Shown below are 22 T cell receptor beta chains from a single sample sequenced in a study of metastatic and nonmetastatic thyroid tumors. TCRdb re-clonotyped the PCR reads via MiXCR. The sample yields 9,500 or so clones, roughly 30% seen once. Every patient was untreated before thyroid surgery. The sequenced sample was tumor tissue. These receptors were obtained from a female donor with papillary thyroid cancer or a benign thyroid nodule (not recorded which). Some clones in this sample may be carry-over from other donors' samples.

The J gene is TRBJ2-5, the V gene TRBV6-2 or TRBV6-3; 9 bases match TRBD2. The CDR3 runs 16 residues. V was clipped by 2 bases and J by 5 bases; unmatched bases: 9. The germline gives CDR1 MNHEY, CDR2 SVGEGT. CDR3 residues: CASSYMGSGSLETQYF. The CDR3 DNA is TGTGCCAGCAGTTACATGGGTAGCGGGAGTCTCGAGACCCAGTACTTC.

This clone rates as medium-sized. The CDR3 region has the DNA TGTGCCAGCAGCGCCCGACAGTATAATTCACCCCTCCACTTT. Translated, it gives CASSARQYNSPLHF. The rearrangement joins TRBV9 to TRBJ1-6; perhaps TRBD1 as D (5 bases). V lost 3 bases, J lost 4 bases, and 8 bases lay in between. The CDR3 loop spans 14 amino acids. Germline lookup yields CDR1 SGDLS and CDR2 YYNGEE.

This clone appeared a few times. The V call is TRBV27, the J call TRBJ1-1; possible D gene TRBD1, 6 bases. The germline V gene has CDR1 MNHEY and CDR2 SMNVEV (reference sequence). The CDR3 spans 13 residues. V lost 4 bases and J lost 1, with 7 bases in between. CDR3: CASSWGQNTEAFF. CDR3 sequence (DNA): TGTGCCAGCAGTTGGGGACAGAACACTGAAGCTTTCTTT.

This clone has at least ten counts. A read error may explain this, as a much larger clone is one base away. This chain links TRBV11-2 with TRBJ2-7; D remains ambiguous. The CDR3 runs 14 residues. V was shortened by 7 bases and J by 6 bases, with 19 bases between the two germline ends. Germline V gene lookup returns CDR1 SGHAT and CDR2 FQNNGV. The CDR3 protein is CASISTDTKGEQYF. The DNA of the CDR3 is TGTGCCAGCATCTCGACCGACACGAAGGGCGAGCAGTACTTC.

V and J are TRBV7-3 and TRBJ2-7; no firm D call. V was shortened by 5 bases and J by 0 bases, with 11 bases between the two germline ends. The CDR3 is 14 residues long. Germline V lookup: CDR1 SGHTA, CDR2 FQGTGA. CDR3 sequence: CASSETASSYEQYF. The CDR3 nucleotides are TGTGCCAGCAGCGAAACAGCGAGCTCCTACGAGCAGTACTTC.

J is TRBJ2-1 and V is TRBV5-1, with TRBD2 matching 14 bases. The CDR3 extends over 18 amino acids. Germline V lookup: CDR1 SGHRS, CDR2 YFSETQ. J lost 0 bases, V lost 3 bases, and 5 bases had no gene match. The CDR3 spells CASSYPGTSGSSYNEQFF. DNA for the CDR3: TGCGCCAGCAGCTACCCCGGGACTAGCGGGAGCTCCTACAATGAGCAGTTCTTC.

This clone is categorized as medium-sized. The genes are TRBV7-2 and TRBJ2-1; TRBD2 matches at 10 bases. The J segment lost 0 bases and the V segment lost 4 bases, leaving 3 bases of the junction unmatched. This CDR3 contains 16 residues. In germline, CDR1 is SGHTA, CDR2 FQGNSA. CDR3 sequence: CASSSSGRDSYNEQFF. The CDR3 coding sequence is TGTGCCAGCAGCTCAAGCGGGAGGGACTCCTACAATGAGCAGTTCTTC.

The table lists this clone with a few counts. The chain combines TRBV6-9 with TRBJ1-2; D ambiguous. V was shortened by 1 base and J by 14 bases, with 8 bases between the two germline ends. The V gene's germline CDR1 is MNHGY and CDR2 SVAAGI. The CDR3 has 10 amino acids. The CDR3 sequence is CASSYLGMTF. CDR3 nucleotide sequence: TGTGCCAGCAGTTATTTGGGAATGACCTTC.

By share, this clone counts as medium-sized. The CDR3 here is CASSTYRVSLYEQYF. CDR3 coding DNA: TGTGCCAGCAGCACCTACAGGGTATCCCTATACGAGCAGTACTTC. This sequence joins TRBV7-9 and TRBJ2-7, with D perhaps matching TRBD1 (6 bases). The V and J ends lost 5 bases and 4 bases respectively, with 18 bases between them. From germline, CDR1 is SEHNR and CDR2 FQNEAQ (reference sequence). The CDR3 sequence is 15 residues long.

The rearrangement joins TRBV11-3 to TRBJ2-1, with 7 positions matching TRBD1. This CDR3 spans 15 amino acids. In germline, CDR1 is SGHNT, CDR2 YENEEA. V dropped 5 bases and J dropped 6; count of bases not matched to a gene: 10. The CDR3 region has the DNA TGTGCCAGCAGCCCAGAGGACAGGCTGGGCAATGAGCAGTTCTTC. The encoded protein is CASSPEDRLGNEQFF. Drawing the rest from reference TRBV11-3 and TRBJ2-1, the complete variable domain is EAGVVQSPRYKIIEKKQPVAFWCNPISGHNTLYWYLQNLGQGPELLIRYENEEAVDDSQLPKDRFSAERLKGVDSTLKIQPAELGDSAVYLCASSPEDRLGNEQFFGPGTRLTVL.

The V call is TRBV7-9, the J call TRBJ2-7; 8 nucleotides align to TRBD1. The CDR3 extends over 14 amino acids. V lost 5 bases, J lost 6 bases, and 9 bases stayed unmatched. Germline values: CDR1 SEHNR, CDR2 FQNEAQ (reference sequence). The CDR3 loop is CASSTWTGLSEQYF. DNA for the CDR3: TGTGCCAGCAGCACTTGGACAGGGTTGAGCGAGCAGTACTTC.

This clone qualifies as medium-sized. This chain connects TRBV11-3 to TRBJ2-2; 12 bases align to TRBD2. The CDR3 length is 16 residues. Trimming took 5 bases from V and 0 from J; bases not matched to a gene: 1. The V gene's germline CDR1 is SGHNT and CDR2 YENEEA. The CDR3 sequence: CASSPSGRANTGELFF. The CDR3 DNA is TGTGCCAGCAGCCCTAGCGGGAGGGCGAACACCGGGGAGCTGTTTTTT. Supplemented by reference TRBV11-3 and TRBJ2-2, the full variable domain reads EAGVVQSPRYKIIEKKQPVAFWCNPISGHNTLYWYLQNLGQGPELLIRYENEEAVDDSQLPKDRFSAERLKGVDSTLKIQPAELGDSAVYLCASSPSGRANTGELFFGEGSRLTVL.

The DNA of the CDR3 is TGCAGTGCTAGAGAGCAGGGCGTGAGCTTGACCCACAATGAGCAGTTCTTC. It specifies CSAREQGVSLTHNEQFF. The rearrangement uses TRBV20-1 and TRBJ2-1; maybe TRBD1 (5 bases). CDR3 length equals 17 residues. Deletions cut 0 bases from V and 5 bases from J, with 20 bases between. Per the germline V gene, CDR1 is DFQATT and CDR2 is SNEGSKA (reference sequence).

The sample holds many counts of this clone. This may stem from a read error, because a much larger clone lies one nucleotide away. The rearrangement uses TRBV16 and TRBJ1-2; 9 bases map to TRBD1. This CDR3 contains 15 residues. The germline V gene has CDR1 KGHSY and CDR2 FQNENV. CDR3 nucleotide sequence: TGTGCCAGCAGCGGACAGGGGAATAGAGACTATGGCCACACCTTC. This encodes CASSGQGNRDYGHTF.

In this sample, this clone turned up a few times. One end of the junction does not line up with germline, which may come from a read error. The DNA of the CDR3 is TGTGCCACCAGTTACATAGCGGGTAGAGGCACAGATACACAGTATTTT. Its protein product is CATSYIAGRGTDTQYF. The chain joins TRBV24-1 to TRBJ2-3; 7 nucleotides match TRBD2. The CDR3 runs 16 residues. CDR1 is KGHDR and CDR2 is SFDVKD in the germline V gene.

This clone is medium-sized (0.01 to 0.1%) by share. V and J are TRBV11-3 and TRBJ2-5; D remains ambiguous. The V gene's germline CDR1 is SGHNT and CDR2 YENEEA. This CDR3 comprises 15 residues. V was shortened by 2 bases and J by 2 bases, with 12 bases between the two germline ends. CDR3 bases: TGTGCCAGCAGCTTAATATGGGAAACTCAAGAGACCCAGTACTTC. It codes for CASSLIWETQETQYF.

This clone appeared a few times. This chain links TRBV29-1 with TRBJ2-1; 13 bases align to TRBD2. The CDR3 sequence is 13 residues long. Per germline, CDR1 SQVTM and CDR2 ANQGSEA. CDR3 nucleotide sequence: TGCGGCACCGGACTAGCGGGAGACAATGAGCAGTTCTTC. Its translation is CGTGLAGDNEQFF.

The table lists this clone with a few counts. The V gene is TRBV10-3, the J gene TRBJ2-1; D could derive from TRBD1 or TRBD2 (6 bases each). Germline V CDR1 and CDR2: ENHRY, SYGVKD. The CDR3 loop spans 17 amino acids. Between the trimmed V and J ends, which lost 0 bases and 4 bases, there was a span of 16 bases. The CDR3 nucleotides read TGTGCCATCAGTGAGTCTCGGAGTGGGGGGCCTTACAATGAGCAGTTCTTC. This codes for CAISESRSGGPYNEQFF.

This clone was recorded many times. The V call is TRBV12-3 or TRBV12-4, the J call TRBJ2-5; 8 bases align to TRBD1. The CDR3 is 16 residues long. The V gene end was trimmed by 5 bases and the J gene end by 2 bases; junction bases not matched to a gene: 10. Here the CDR3 DNA reads TGTGCCAGCAGTCCCGAGGGACAGGCAAGACAAGAGACCCAGTACTTC. Its translation: CASSPEGQARQETQYF.

In its sample, this clone was seen many times. V gene TRBV18 combines with J gene TRBJ2-5; TRBD2 agrees at 10 bases. Germline CDR1 and CDR2: KGHSH and LQKENI. This CDR3 has 17 amino acids. Trimming removed 5 bases from V and 5 bases from J; junction bases left unmatched: 14. The DNA for the CDR3 is TGTGCCAGCTCATTAACCTTACCGGGACTAGCGTCGGAGACCCAGTACTTC. Amino acids: CASSLTLPGLASETQYF.

This clone turned up a few times. The junction differs from germline at one of its ends, possibly a read error. J is TRBJ1-2 and V is TRBV6-1, with D unresolved. CDR1 is MNHNS and CDR2 is SASEGT in the germline V gene. CDR3 size: 15 residues. CDR3 residues: CASSAFSSGTYGYTF. CDR3 coding DNA: TGTGCCAGCAGTGCCTTTAGTTCGGGTACCTATGGATACACCTTC.

This chain links TRBV11-2 with TRBJ2-4; a weak D match, TRBD2 (5 bases). CDR1 is SGHAT, CDR2 FQNNGV, per germline. The CDR3 extends over 17 amino acids. V dropped 1 base and J dropped 0 bases, with 13 bases sitting between them. DNA of the CDR3: TGTGCCAGCAGCTTAGGCCGAGGGCAGATAGCCAAAAACATTCAGTACTTC. Its translation is CASSLGRGQIAKNIQYF.